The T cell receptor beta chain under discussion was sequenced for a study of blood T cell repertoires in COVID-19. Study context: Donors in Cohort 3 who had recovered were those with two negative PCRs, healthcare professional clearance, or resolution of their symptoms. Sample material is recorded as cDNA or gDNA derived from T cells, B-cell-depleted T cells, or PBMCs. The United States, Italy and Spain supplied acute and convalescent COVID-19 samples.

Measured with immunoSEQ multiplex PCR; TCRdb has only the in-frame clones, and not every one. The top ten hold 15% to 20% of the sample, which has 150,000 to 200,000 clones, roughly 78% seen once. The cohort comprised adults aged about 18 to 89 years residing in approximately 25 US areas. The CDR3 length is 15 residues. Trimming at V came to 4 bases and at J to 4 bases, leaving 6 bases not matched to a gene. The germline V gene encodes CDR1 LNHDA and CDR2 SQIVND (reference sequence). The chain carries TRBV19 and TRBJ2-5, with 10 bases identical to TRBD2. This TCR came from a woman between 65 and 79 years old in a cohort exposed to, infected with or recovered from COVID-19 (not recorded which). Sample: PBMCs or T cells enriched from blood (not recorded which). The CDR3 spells CASSRGLALRETQYF. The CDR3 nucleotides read TGTGCCAGTAGTAGGGGACTAGCGTTACGAGAGACCCAGTACTTC.